Listed here are 23 T cell receptor beta chains from one sample, sequenced in a study of T cells in Graves' hyperthyroidism and ophthalmopathy. Using RNA transcripts as the source, TCR beta CDR3 regions were amplified. The primer set for the first-round RT-PCR of the TCR CDR3 was HTBI. TCRdb used MiXCR to reprocess the multiplex PCR reads, holding one entry per CDR3 protein. The table includes about 590,000 distinct CDR3 sequences, over 12% detected once. Input material: blood. The receptors were gathered from a young woman with Graves' ophthalmopathy.

This clonotype has just a few counts. The chain's CDR3 is CATSRVPLGILNQPQHF. For the CDR3, the DNA is TGTGCCACCAGCAGAGTACCCTTAGGAATCCTCAATCAGCCCCAGCATTTT. The V and J genes are TRBV15 and TRBJ1-5, with D uncertain. Germline lookup yields CDR1 LNHNV and CDR2 YYDKDF (reference sequence). The V and J ends lost 1 base and 3 bases respectively, with 16 bases between them. This CDR3 spans 17 amino acids.

The rearrangement joins TRBV27 to TRBJ1-5, with D possibly TRBD1 on 5 matching bases. Trimming removed 5 bases at V and 6 bases at J, with 14 bases between. The CDR3 spans 14 residues. Looked up from germline, CDR1 is MNHEY and CDR2 is SMNVEV (reference sequence). CDR3 bases: TGTGCCAGCAGTAATGGGGGGGTAGGTCAGCCCCAGCATTTT. Translation: CASSNGGVGQPQHF.

This clonotype was seen a handful of times. The chain couples TRBV6-2 or TRBV6-3 to TRBJ2-4; D is perhaps TRBD2 (6 bases). The CDR3 runs 15 residues. Germline assignment: CDR1 MNHEY and CDR2 SVGEGT. Trimming took off 5 bases at V and 0 bases at J, with 11 bases between the two ends. The CDR3 DNA reads TGTGCCAGCAGTCCACGGGGGATAGCCAAAAACATTCAGTACTTC. The encoded protein is CASSPRGIAKNIQYF.

In the case of this clonotype: Since a much larger clone is just one base distant, this may be a read error. V gene TRBV3-1 combines with J gene TRBJ1-4; tentatively, D is TRBD1 (5 bases). The CDR3 runs to 15 residues. V lost 5 bases to trimming and J lost 3 bases, with 13 bases between them. CDR1 LGHDT and CDR2 YNNKEL come from the germline V gene (reference sequence). Written as DNA, the CDR3 is TGTGCCAGCAGCTACCGGACACCAGCTAATGAAAAACTGTTTTTT. This sequence encodes CASSYRTPANEKLFF. Combining the CDR3 with reference TRBV3-1 and TRBJ1-4 gives the whole variable domain DTAVSQTPKYLVTQMGNDKSIKCEQNLGHDTMYWYKQDSKKFLKIMFSYNNKELIINETVPNRFSPKSPDKAHLNLHINSLELGDSAVYFCASSYRTPANEKLFFGSGTQLSVL.

This clonotype was observed many times. V usage is TRBV18 and J usage is TRBJ2-5; 8 nucleotides agree with TRBD2. The V and J ends lost 3 bases and 6 bases, in that order; junction bases with no gene match: 12. Germline V gene data show CDR1 as KGHSH and CDR2 as LQKENI. This CDR3 is built from 16 residues. This chain's CDR3 is CASSPAYNREGKTQYF. DNA for the CDR3: TGTGCCAGCTCACCGGCCTATAACCGGGAGGGGAAGACCCAGTACTTC. Full variable domain (rest looked up from reference TRBV18 and TRBJ2-5): NAGVMQNPRHLVRRRGQEARLRCSPMKGHSHVYWYRQLPEEGLKFMVYLQKENIIDESGMPKERFSAEFPKEGPSILRIQQVVRGDSAAYFCASSPAYNREGKTQYFGPGTRLLVL.

As concerns this clonotype: The junction shows a germline mismatch at one end, possibly a read error. The CDR3: CASGLNGRDYNEQFF. The CDR3 DNA reads TGTGCCAGCGGCTTAAACGGGAGGGATTACAATGAGCAGTTCTTC. This chain links TRBV7-9 with TRBJ2-1; 8 nucleotides align to TRBD2. The CDR3 runs 15 residues. Per the germline V gene, CDR1 is SEHNR and CDR2 is FQNEAQ (reference sequence).

This clonotype was seen at least ten times. The rearrangement joins TRBV20-1 to TRBJ1-6, with unresolved D. This CDR3 is built from 12 residues. Germline V gene data show CDR1 as DFQATT and CDR2 as SNEGSKA (reference sequence). V shed 0 bases and J shed 7 bases, with 4 bases lying between them. The CDR3 loop reads CSARDRNSPLHF. The CDR3 DNA follows: TGCAGTGCTAGAGATCGGAATTCACCCCTCCACTTT.

This clonotype was observed at least ten times. The chain links TRBV12-3 or TRBV12-4 to TRBJ2-3; D not resolved. The V and J ends lost 7 bases and 2 bases respectively, with 13 bases between them. The CDR3 contains 14 residues. CDR3 region: CASTLGSLTDTQYF. CDR3 DNA: TGTGCCAGCACTCTCGGGTCCCTCACAGATACGCAGTATTTT.

Comments on this clonotype: A much more abundant neighbour one base away suggests this may be a read error. The genes are TRBV10-3 and TRBJ1-2; 11 positions match TRBD1. The J segment lost 7 bases and the V segment lost 7 bases, leaving 11 bases of the junction unmatched. Germline V gives CDR1 ENHRY, CDR2 SYGVKD. CDR3 length: 15 amino acids. For the CDR3, the DNA is TGTGCCATCACCCCGGACAGGGGGCGAAGCTGTGGCTACACCTTC. As protein: CAITPDRGRSCGYTF.

This clonotype was observed many times. This chain joins TRBV7-2 and TRBJ1-2, with TRBD1 identical over 8 bases. The CDR3 covers 15 residues. Per the germline V gene, CDR1 is SGHTA and CDR2 is FQGNSA. V lost 4 bases, J lost 5 bases, and 9 bases stayed unmatched. The CDR3 DNA is TGTGCCAGCAGCTACCGGACAGGGACTTCGTATGGCTACACCTTC. This encodes CASSYRTGTSYGYTF.

This chain connects TRBV27 to TRBJ1-2; D is perhaps TRBD1 (6 bases). The germline CDR1 and CDR2 sequences are MNHEY and SMNVEV (reference sequence). CDR3 length: 15 amino acids. V was shortened by 6 bases and J by 0 bases, with 14 bases between the two germline ends. CDR3 protein: CASSPDRLANYGYTF. The CDR3 region has the DNA TGTGCCAGCAGCCCTGACAGGCTAGCTAACTATGGCTACACCTTC.

This clonotype was counted only a few times. V is TRBV11-3 and J is TRBJ1-4; tentatively, D is TRBD1 (6 bases). The germline V and J ends were trimmed by 5 bases and 6 bases, with 13 bases remaining between them. CDR3 length: 14 residues. The germline gives CDR1 SGHNT, CDR2 YENEEA. The CDR3 coding sequence is TGTGCCAGCAGCCTAGGGGGGGGCGATGAAAAACTGTTTTTT. Its translation: CASSLGGGDEKLFF.

This clonotype was picked up many times. The chain combines TRBV28 with TRBJ1-3, with TRBD1 matching 9 bases. Trimming at V came to 5 bases and at J to 0 bases, leaving 5 bases not matched to a gene. Germline V gene data show CDR1 as MDHEN and CDR2 as SYDVKM. CDR3 size: 16 residues. The CDR3 sequence: CASSLGTGSSGNTIYF. DNA of the CDR3: TGTGCCAGCAGTCTTGGGACAGGGAGCTCTGGAAACACCATATATTTT.

The V gene is TRBV5-1, the J gene TRBJ1-3; 9 positions match TRBD1. This CDR3 has 16 residues. V gave up 0 bases and J gave up 9 bases; unmatched junction bases: 10. Per germline, CDR1 SGHRS and CDR2 YFSETQ. The CDR3 DNA reads TGCGCCAGCAGCTTGGCCGGTATGGGACAGGGAGGCACCATATATTTT. This gives the protein CASSLAGMGQGGTIYF.

CDR3 sequence (DNA): TGTGCCAGCAAATTGACCGAGAACTATGGCTACACCTTC. Its translation: CASKLTENYGYTF. The chain couples TRBV28 to TRBJ1-2; no clear D. Trimming took 7 bases from V and 2 from J, leaving 11 bases between them. Per germline, CDR1 MDHEN and CDR2 SYDVKM. The CDR3 sequence is 13 residues long.

In its sample, this clonotype was seen many times. The chain carries TRBV24-1 and TRBJ1-2, with D possibly being TRBD1 (6 bases). Trimming took 2 bases from V and 7 from J, leaving 13 bases between them. The germline gives CDR1 KGHDR, CDR2 SFDVKD. CDR3 length: 14 residues. The CDR3 loop is CATSDSQGKGGYTF. The CDR3 coding sequence is TGTGCCACCAGTGATTCACAGGGTAAGGGTGGCTACACCTTC.

The chain combines TRBV6-1 with TRBJ2-2, with 9 positions matching TRBD2. CDR3 length: 16 residues. The germline CDR1 and CDR2 sequences are MNHNS and SASEGT. Trimming took 4 bases from V and 2 from J; bases not matched to a gene: 5. Written as DNA, the CDR3 is TGTGCCAGCAGTGGCGGGAGGGCCATTAACACCGGGGAGCTGTTTTTT. Translated: CASSGGRAINTGELFF.

This clonotype was observed at least ten times. The chain has TRBV6-1 and TRBJ2-1; D is unclear. V dropped 6 bases and J dropped 2 bases, with 11 bases sitting between them. The CDR3 consists of 14 residues. The germline CDR1 and CDR2 sequences are MNHNS and SASEGT. The CDR3 DNA reads TGTGCCAGCAGCGACTCCACTGCCTACAATGAGCAGTTCTTC. Protein product: CASSDSTAYNEQFF.

This clonotype was seen repeatedly, ten times or more. The chain carries TRBV2 and TRBJ2-7; TRBD1 or TRBD2 may be the D gene (5 bases each). V was clipped by 3 bases and J by 3 bases, with 18 bases between them. Germline V lookup: CDR1 SNHLY, CDR2 FYNNEI. This CDR3 comprises 16 residues. CDR3 nucleotides: TGTGCCAGCAGTGACCGGGACCCCGTTGGCGGCTACGAGCAGTACTTC. Its protein is CASSDRDPVGGYEQYF.

This clonotype was seen at least ten times. The chain couples TRBV6-1 to TRBJ2-1, with TRBD1 matching over 8 bases. V trimming: 6 bases; J trimming: 7 bases; junction bases outside the gene matches: 11. This CDR3 is 15 amino acids long. The germline V gene encodes CDR1 MNHNS and CDR2 SASEGT. The CDR3 DNA follows: TGTGCCAGCAGGGGTGACAGGGGTCTTGGGAATGAGCAGTTCTTC. Its translation: CASRGDRGLGNEQFF.

The chain combines TRBV3-1 with TRBJ1-2; 7 bases align to TRBD1. The germline gives CDR1 LGHDT, CDR2 YNNKEL (reference sequence). The CDR3 covers 16 residues. The V segment lost 0 bases and the J segment 8 bases; nucleotides outside the gene matches: 12. The CDR3 region is CASSQDRQGVPPGYTF. The DNA for the CDR3 is TGTGCCAGCAGCCAAGATCGACAGGGAGTCCCTCCGGGCTACACCTTC.

In this sample, this clonotype turned up many times. The V call is TRBV5-1, the J call TRBJ2-1, with no clear D. CDR1 SGHRS and CDR2 YFSETQ come from the germline V gene. The CDR3 has 14 amino acids. Trimming removed 0 bases from V and 8 bases from J, with 12 bases in between. The CDR3 sequence is CASSLAVRGDEQFF. The CDR3 nucleotides are TGCGCCAGCAGCTTGGCGGTGAGAGGAGATGAGCAGTTCTTC.

The chain links TRBV10-3 to TRBJ2-1; the match to TRBD2 covers 11 bases. V dropped 2 bases and J dropped 4; count of bases not matched to a gene: 7. Germline V CDR1 and CDR2: ENHRY, SYGVKD. The CDR3 extends over 17 amino acids. The CDR3 protein is CAISEGLAGSKYNEQFF. CDR3 nucleotides: TGTGCCATCAGTGAGGGACTAGCGGGTTCGAAATACAATGAGCAGTTCTTC.